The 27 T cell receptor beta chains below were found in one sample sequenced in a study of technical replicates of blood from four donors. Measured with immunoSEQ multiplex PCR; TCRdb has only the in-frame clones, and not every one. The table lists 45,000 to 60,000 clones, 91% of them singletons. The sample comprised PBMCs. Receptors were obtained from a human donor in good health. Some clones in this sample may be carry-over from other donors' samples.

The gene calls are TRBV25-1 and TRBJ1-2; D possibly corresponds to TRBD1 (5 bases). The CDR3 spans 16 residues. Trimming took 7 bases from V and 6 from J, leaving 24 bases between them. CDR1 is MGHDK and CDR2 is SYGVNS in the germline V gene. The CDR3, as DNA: TGTGCCAGCAAATCTCATCAAGGCAGGGAGGAGGATGGCTACACCTTC. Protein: CASKSHQGREEDGYTF.

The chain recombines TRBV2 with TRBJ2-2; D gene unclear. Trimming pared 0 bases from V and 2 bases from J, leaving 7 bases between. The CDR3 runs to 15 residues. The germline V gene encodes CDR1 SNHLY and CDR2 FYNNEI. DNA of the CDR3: TGTGCCAGCAGTGAAGCCTCCTTCAACACCGGGGAGCTGTTTTTT. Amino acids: CASSEASFNTGELFF.

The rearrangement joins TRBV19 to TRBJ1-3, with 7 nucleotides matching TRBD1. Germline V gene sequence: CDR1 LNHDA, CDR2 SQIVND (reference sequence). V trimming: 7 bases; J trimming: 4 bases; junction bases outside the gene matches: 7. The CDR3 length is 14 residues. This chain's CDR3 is CASTKGAAGNTIYF. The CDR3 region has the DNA TGTGCCAGTACGAAGGGGGCAGCAGGAAACACCATATATTTT.

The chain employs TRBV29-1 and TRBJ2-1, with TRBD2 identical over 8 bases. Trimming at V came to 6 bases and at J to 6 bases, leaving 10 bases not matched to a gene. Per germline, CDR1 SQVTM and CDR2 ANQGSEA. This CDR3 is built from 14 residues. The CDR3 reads CSVPEGSGSNEQFF. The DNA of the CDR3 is TGCAGCGTCCCAGAAGGAAGCGGGAGCAATGAGCAGTTCTTC.

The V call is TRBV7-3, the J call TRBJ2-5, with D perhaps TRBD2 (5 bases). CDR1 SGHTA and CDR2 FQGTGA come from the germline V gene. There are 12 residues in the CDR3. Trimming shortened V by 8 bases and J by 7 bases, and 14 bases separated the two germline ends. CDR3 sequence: CASGDRAGTQYF. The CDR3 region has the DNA TGTGCCAGCGGCGATCGTGCGGGGACCCAGTACTTC. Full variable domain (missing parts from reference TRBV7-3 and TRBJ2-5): GAGVSQTPSNKVTEKGKYVELRCDPISGHTALYWYRQSLGQGPEFLIYFQGTGAADDSGLPNDRFFAVRPEGSVSTLKIQRTERGDSAVYLCASGDRAGTQYFGPGTRLLVL.

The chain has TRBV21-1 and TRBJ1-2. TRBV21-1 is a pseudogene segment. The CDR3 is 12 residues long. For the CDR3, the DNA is TGTGCCAGCAGCAGAGGCCTCTATGGCTACACCTTC. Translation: CASSRGLYGYTF.

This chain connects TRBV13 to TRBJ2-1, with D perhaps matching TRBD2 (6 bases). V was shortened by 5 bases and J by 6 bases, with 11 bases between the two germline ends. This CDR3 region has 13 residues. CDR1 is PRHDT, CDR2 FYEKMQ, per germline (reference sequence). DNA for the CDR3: TGTGCCAGCAGCCGATATAGCGGCAATGAGCAGTTCTTC. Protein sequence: CASSRYSGNEQFF. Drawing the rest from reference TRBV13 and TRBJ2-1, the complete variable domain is AAGVIQSPRHLIKEKRETATLKCYPIPRHDTVYWYQQGPGQDPQFLISFYEKMQSDKGSIPDRFSAQQFSDYHSELNMSSLELGDSALYFCASSRYSGNEQFFGPGTRLTVL.

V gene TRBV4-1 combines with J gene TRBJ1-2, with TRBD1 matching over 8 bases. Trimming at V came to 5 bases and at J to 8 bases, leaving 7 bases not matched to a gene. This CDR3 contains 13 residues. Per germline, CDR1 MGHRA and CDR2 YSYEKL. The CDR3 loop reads CASSAGQGGGYTF. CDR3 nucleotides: TGCGCCAGCAGCGCTGGACAGGGAGGAGGCTACACCTTC.

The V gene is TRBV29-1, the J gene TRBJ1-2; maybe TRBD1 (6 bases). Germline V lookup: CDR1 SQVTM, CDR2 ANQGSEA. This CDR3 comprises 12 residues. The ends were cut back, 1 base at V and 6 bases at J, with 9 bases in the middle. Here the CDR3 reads CSVEVGAHGYTF. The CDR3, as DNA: TGCAGCGTTGAAGTGGGGGCTCATGGCTACACCTTC.

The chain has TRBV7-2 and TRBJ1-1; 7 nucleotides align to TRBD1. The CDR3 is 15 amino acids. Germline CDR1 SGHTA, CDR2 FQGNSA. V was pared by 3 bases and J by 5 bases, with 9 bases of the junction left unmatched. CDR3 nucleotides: TGTGCCAGCAGCTTGAGCCTACAGGGGAGTACTGAAGCTTTCTTT. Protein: CASSLSLQGSTEAFF.

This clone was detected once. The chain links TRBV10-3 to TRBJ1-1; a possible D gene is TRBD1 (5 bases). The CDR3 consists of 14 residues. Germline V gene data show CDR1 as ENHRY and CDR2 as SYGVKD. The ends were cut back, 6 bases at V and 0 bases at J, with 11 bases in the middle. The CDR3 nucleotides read TGTGCCATCAGCCCGGGACTATTGAACACTGAAGCTTTCTTT. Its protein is CAISPGLLNTEAFF.

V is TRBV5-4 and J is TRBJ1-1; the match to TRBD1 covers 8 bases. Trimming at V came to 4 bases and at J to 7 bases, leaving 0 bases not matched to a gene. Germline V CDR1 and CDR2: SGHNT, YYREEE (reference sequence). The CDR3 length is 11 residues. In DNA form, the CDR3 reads TGTGCCAGCAGCACAGGGGGTGAAGCTTTCTTT. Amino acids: CASSTGGEAFF.

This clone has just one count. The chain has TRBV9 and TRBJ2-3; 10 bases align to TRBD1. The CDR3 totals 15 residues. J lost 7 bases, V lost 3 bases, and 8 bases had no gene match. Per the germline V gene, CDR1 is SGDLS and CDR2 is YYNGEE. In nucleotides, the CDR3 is TGTGCCAGCAGCGCGACCGGGACAGGGGTAAATACGCAGTATTTT. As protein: CASSATGTGVNTQYF.

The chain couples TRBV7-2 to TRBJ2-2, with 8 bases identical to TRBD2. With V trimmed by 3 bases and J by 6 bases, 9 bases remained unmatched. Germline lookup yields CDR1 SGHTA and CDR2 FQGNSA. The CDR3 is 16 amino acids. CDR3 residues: CASSFEPAGGPGELFF. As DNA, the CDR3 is TGTGCCAGCAGCTTCGAGCCGGCGGGGGGTCCCGGGGAGCTGTTTTTT. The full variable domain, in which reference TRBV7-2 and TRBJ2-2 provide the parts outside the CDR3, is GAGVSQSPSNKVTEKGKDVELRCDPISGHTALYWYRQSLGQGLEFLIYFQGNSAPDKSGLPSDRFSAERTGGSVSTLTIQRTQQEDSAVYLCASSFEPAGGPGELFFGEGSRLTVL.

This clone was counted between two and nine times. DNA of the CDR3: TGTGCCAGCAGCTTAGTAAGCCTTCAGGGGGGCGGGTCAAATACGCAGTATTTT. It specifies CASSLVSLQGGGSNTQYF. The chain couples TRBV7-6 to TRBJ2-3; weak D call: TRBD1 (7 bases). Germline assignment: CDR1 SGHVS and CDR2 FNYEAQ. This CDR3 has 18 residues. V dropped 1 base and J dropped 7 bases, with 24 bases sitting between them.

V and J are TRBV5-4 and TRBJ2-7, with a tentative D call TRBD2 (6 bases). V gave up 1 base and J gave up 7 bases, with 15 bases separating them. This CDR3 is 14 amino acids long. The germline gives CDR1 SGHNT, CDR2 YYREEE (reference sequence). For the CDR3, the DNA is TGTGCCAGCAGCTTGTCGGGTAGGGCGGGAGAGCAGTACTTC. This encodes CASSLSGRAGEQYF.

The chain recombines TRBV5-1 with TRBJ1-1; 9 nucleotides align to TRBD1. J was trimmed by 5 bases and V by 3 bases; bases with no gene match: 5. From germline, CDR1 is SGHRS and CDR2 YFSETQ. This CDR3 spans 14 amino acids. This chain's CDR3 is CASSSGQGGTEAFF. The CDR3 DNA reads TGCGCCAGCAGCTCGGGACAGGGAGGAACTGAAGCTTTCTTT.

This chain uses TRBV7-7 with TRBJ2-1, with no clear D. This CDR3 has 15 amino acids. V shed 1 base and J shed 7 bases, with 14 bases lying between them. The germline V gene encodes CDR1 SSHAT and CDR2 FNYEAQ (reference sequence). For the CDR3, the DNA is TGTGCCAGCAGCTTAGAATGGAGCCCTCGGAATGAGCAGTTCTTC. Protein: CASSLEWSPRNEQFF.

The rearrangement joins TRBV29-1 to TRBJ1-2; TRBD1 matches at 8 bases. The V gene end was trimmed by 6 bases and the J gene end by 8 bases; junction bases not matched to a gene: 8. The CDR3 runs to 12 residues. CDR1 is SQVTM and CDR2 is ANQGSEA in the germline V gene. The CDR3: CSVQGQGVGYTF. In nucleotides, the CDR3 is TGCAGCGTACAAGGACAGGGAGTGGGCTACACCTTC. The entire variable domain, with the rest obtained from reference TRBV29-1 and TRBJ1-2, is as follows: SAVISQKPSRDICQRGTSLTIQCQVDSQVTMMFWYRQQPGQSLTLIATANQGSEATYESGFVIDKFPISRPNLTFSTLTVSNMSPEDSSIYLCSVQGQGVGYTFGSGTRLTVV.

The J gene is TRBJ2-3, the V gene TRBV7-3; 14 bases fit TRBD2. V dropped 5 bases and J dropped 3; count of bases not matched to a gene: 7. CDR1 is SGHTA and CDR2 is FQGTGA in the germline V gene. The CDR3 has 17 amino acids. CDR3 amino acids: CASSPRLAGGRTDTQYF. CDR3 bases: TGTGCCAGCAGCCCGCGACTAGCGGGGGGGCGGACAGATACGCAGTATTTT.

This chain's CDR3 is CASTRNGGGNSPLHF. CDR3 in DNA: TGTGCCAGTACGCGGAACGGGGGAGGAAATTCACCCCTCCACTTT. The chain carries TRBV19 and TRBJ1-6; maybe TRBD1 (5 bases). The V end lost 7 bases, the J end lost 7 bases, and 17 bases lay between the germline ends. Germline V gene lookup returns CDR1 LNHDA and CDR2 SQIVND (reference sequence). The CDR3 is made up of 15 amino acids. The full variable domain, rest sourced from reference TRBV19 and TRBJ1-6, is DGGITQSPKYLFRKEGQNVTLSCEQNLNHDAMYWYRQDPGQGLRLIYYSQIVNDFQKGDIAEGYSVSREKKESFPLTVTSAQKNPTAFYLCASTRNGGGNSPLHFGNGTRLTVT.

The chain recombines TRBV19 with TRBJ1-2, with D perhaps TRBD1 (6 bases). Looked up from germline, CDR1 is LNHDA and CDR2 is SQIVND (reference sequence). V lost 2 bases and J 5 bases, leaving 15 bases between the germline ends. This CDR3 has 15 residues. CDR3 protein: CASSIRGQGTYGYTF. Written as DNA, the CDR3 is TGTGCCAGTAGTATAAGAGGGCAGGGGACATATGGCTACACCTTC.

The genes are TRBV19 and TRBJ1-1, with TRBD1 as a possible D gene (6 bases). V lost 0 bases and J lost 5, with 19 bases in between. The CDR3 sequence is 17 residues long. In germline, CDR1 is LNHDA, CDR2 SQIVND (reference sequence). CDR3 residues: CASSIDHRGGARTEAFF. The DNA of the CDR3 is TGTGCCAGTAGTATAGATCATAGAGGGGGGGCAAGGACTGAAGCTTTCTTT. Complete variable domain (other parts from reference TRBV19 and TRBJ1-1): DGGITQSPKYLFRKEGQNVTLSCEQNLNHDAMYWYRQDPGQGLRLIYYSQIVNDFQKGDIAEGYSVSREKKESFPLTVTSAQKNPTAFYLCASSIDHRGGARTEAFFGQGTRLTVV.

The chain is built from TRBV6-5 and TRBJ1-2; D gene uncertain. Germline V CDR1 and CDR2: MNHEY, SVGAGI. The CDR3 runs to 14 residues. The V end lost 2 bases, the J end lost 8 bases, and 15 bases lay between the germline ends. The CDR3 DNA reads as TGTGCCAGCAGTTACAGGGAGCGGAGTTTGGGCTACACCTTC. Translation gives CASSYRERSLGYTF.

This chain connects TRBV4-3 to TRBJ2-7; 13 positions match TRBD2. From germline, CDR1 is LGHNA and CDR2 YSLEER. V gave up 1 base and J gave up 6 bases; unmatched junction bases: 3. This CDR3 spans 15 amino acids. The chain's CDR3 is CASSQGTSGSAEQYF. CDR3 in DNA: TGCGCCAGCAGCCAAGGGACTAGCGGGAGCGCCGAGCAGTACTTC.

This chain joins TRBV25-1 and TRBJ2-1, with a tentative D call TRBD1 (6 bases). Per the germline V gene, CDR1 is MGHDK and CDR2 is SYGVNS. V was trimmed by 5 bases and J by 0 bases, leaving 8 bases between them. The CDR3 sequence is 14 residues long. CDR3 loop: CASSKQGSYNEQFF. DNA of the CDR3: TGTGCCAGCAGTAAACAGGGCTCCTACAATGAGCAGTTCTTC.

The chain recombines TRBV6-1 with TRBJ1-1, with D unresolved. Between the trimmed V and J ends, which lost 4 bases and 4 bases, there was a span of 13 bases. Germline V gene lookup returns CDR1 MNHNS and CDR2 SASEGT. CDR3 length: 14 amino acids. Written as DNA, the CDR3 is TGTGCCAGCAGTGTGACAAGACGTGGCACTGAAGCTTTCTTT. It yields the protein CASSVTRRGTEAFF.